This T cell receptor beta chain was documented in a study of control samples from healthy donors and cancer patients. For this clone: The junction departs from the called germline gene at one end, perhaps through a read error. The sample has other DNA sequences that encode this CDR3 too.

Per the germline V gene, CDR1 is ENHRY and CDR2 is SYGVKD. The CDR3 covers 15 residues. Sequencing used immunoSEQ multiplex PCR; TCRdb keeps in-frame clones, though not all of them. Among 98,000 or so clones listed, 79% were seen once. The receptor was derived from a woman aged 30 to 39 in good health. The source material was blood. The chain joins TRBV10-3 to TRBJ1-2; TRBD1 matches at 10 bases. The CDR3 DNA is TGTGCTATCAGGGATGGACAGGGGGCTAACTATGGCTACACCTTC. Translation gives CAIRDGQGANYGYTF.